What follows are 8 T cell receptor beta chains derived from one specimen sequenced in a study of blood T cells in healthy people across ages. A J-beta primer mix and a sample-barcoded 5' primer were used in a second PCR of about 7 to 12 cycles. TCRdb re-analysed the 5' RACE reads in MiXCR, keeping a single row per CDR3 protein. This sample yields over a million distinct CDR3 sequences, of which approximately 59% are seen a single time; 6.5% to 8.5% belongs to the top ten. Sequencing used blood. These TCRs come from a man aged 18 to 30 in good health.

The chain uses TRBV7-2 and TRBJ2-3, with no clear D. The V gene's germline CDR1 is SGHTA and CDR2 FQGNSA. Deletions cut 2 bases from V and 4 bases from J, with 4 bases between. The CDR3 sequence is 12 residues long. The CDR3 reads CASSLMADTQYF. Here the CDR3 DNA reads TGTGCCAGCAGCTTAATGGCAGATACGCAGTATTTT.

The V gene is TRBV20-1, the J gene TRBJ1-6; D gene uncertain. The CDR3 runs to 14 residues. Germline V gives CDR1 DFQATT, CDR2 SNEGSKA (reference sequence). V lost 1 base to trimming and J lost 9 bases, with 13 bases between them. The CDR3 coding sequence is TGCAGTGCTAGAGGGGCAGGTGGAGGTTCACCCCTCCACTTT. It codes for CSARGAGGGSPLHF.

The J gene is TRBJ2-1, the V gene TRBV27; D is ambiguous. Germline V gene sequence: CDR1 MNHEY, CDR2 SMNVEV (reference sequence). The CDR3 runs to 16 residues. Trimming cost V 3 bases and J 4 bases, with 16 bases left between them. The CDR3, as DNA: TGTGCCAGCAGTTTGTCTCCTCCGACTCATTACAATGAGCAGTTCTTC. It encodes CASSLSPPTHYNEQFF.

In its sample, this clonotype was seen a few times. This sequence joins TRBV5-1 and TRBJ1-5; no clear D. Germline-derived CDR1 and CDR2 are SGHRS and YFSETQ. V gave up 4 bases and J gave up 4 bases, with 12 bases separating them. CDR3 length: 14 amino acids. The CDR3 bases are TGCGCCAGCAGCCCCCTCGGACCTAATCAGCCCCAGCATTTT. This codes for CASSPLGPNQPQHF.

This clonotype was observed a handful of times. V is TRBV29-1 and J is TRBJ1-2; weak D call: TRBD1 (5 bases). CDR1 is SQVTM, CDR2 ANQGSEA, per germline. The CDR3 sequence is 12 residues long. The V end was cut by 3 bases, the J end by 4 bases, with 9 bases between. CDR3 coding DNA: TGCAGCGTTGACGGACAACCCTATGGCTACACCTTC. Translating it yields CSVDGQPYGYTF.

This chain links TRBV6-2 or TRBV6-3 with TRBJ1-2; D gene unclear. The germline V gene encodes CDR1 MNHEY and CDR2 SVGEGT. The germline V and J ends were trimmed by 6 bases and 7 bases, with 12 bases remaining between them. The CDR3 is made up of 12 amino acids. CDR3 loop: CASSLGPTGYTF. The DNA of the CDR3 is TGTGCCAGCAGCCTCGGACCGACTGGCTACACCTTC.

This clonotype was seen only once. This rearrangement joins TRBV6-6 to TRBJ2-5, with D unresolved. The CDR3 is made up of 14 amino acids. Trimming shortened V by 2 bases and J by 4 bases, and 11 bases separated the two germline ends. In germline, CDR1 is MNHNY, CDR2 SVGAGI (reference sequence). Written as DNA, the CDR3 is TGTGCCAGCAGTTACGTCCGAGTAGGAGAGACCCAGTACTTC. This encodes CASSYVRVGETQYF.

The chain joins TRBV3-1 to TRBJ2-7, with D perhaps TRBD1 (6 bases). Trimming took 0 bases from V and 8 from J, leaving 14 bases between them. This CDR3 is built from 14 residues. CDR1 is LGHDT and CDR2 is YNNKEL in the germline V gene (reference sequence). In nucleotides, the CDR3 is TGTGCCAGCAGCCAAGAATTGCATACAGGGAAGCAGTACTTC. Its protein is CASSQELHTGKQYF.